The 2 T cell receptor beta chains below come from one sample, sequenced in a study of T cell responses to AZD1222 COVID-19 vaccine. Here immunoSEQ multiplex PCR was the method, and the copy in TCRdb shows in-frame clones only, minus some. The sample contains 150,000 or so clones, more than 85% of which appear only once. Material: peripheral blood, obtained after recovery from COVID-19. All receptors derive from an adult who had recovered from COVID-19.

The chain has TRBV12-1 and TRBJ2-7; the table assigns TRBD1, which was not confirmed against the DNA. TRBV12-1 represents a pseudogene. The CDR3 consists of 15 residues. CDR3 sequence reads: CASSYDRGHPYEQYF. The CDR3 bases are TGTGCCAGCAGCTATGACAGGGGGCACCCCTACGAGCAGTACTTC.

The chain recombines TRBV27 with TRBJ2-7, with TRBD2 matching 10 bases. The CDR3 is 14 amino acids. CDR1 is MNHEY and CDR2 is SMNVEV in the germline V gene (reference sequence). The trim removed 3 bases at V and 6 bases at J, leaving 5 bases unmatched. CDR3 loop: CASSFLAGDREQYF. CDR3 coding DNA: TGTGCCAGCAGTTTTCTAGCGGGAGATCGCGAGCAGTACTTC.